The 15 T cell receptor beta chains below all came from one sample that was sequenced in a study of cytomegalovirus exposure and HLA in healthy donors. Use of 60 Vbeta and 13 Jbeta primers characterized the PCR. The method was immunoSEQ multiplex PCR; TCRdb's version includes in-frame clones alone and lacks a portion of them. The sample holds fewer than 200,000 clones, 82% seen once. Sequenced material: PBMCs. The receptors were sampled from a girl aged 10 to 17 in good health and CMV-seropositive.

The chain couples TRBV27 to TRBJ2-3; unclear D gene. This CDR3 is 13 amino acids long. In germline, CDR1 is MNHEY, CDR2 SMNVEV (reference sequence). V lost 0 bases and J 4 bases, leaving 5 bases between the germline ends. The CDR3 coding sequence is TGTGCCAGCAGTTTATCGATAGCAGATACGCAGTATTTT. Protein: CASSLSIADTQYF.

The chain employs TRBV10-3 and TRBJ2-1; 10 bases are a match to TRBD1. Germline-derived CDR1 and CDR2 are ENHRY and SYGVKD. The CDR3 is 15 residues long. Trimming took 8 bases from V and 4 from J; bases not matched to a gene: 8. CDR3 loop: CAILYGTGEYNEQFF. The DNA for the CDR3 is TGTGCCATCCTTTATGGGACAGGGGAATACAATGAGCAGTTCTTC.

The V gene is TRBV28, the J gene TRBJ2-7; D is unclear. V was pared by 8 bases and J by 0 bases, with 11 bases between. Looked up from germline, CDR1 is MDHEN and CDR2 is SYDVKM. This CDR3 region has 13 residues. Here the CDR3 reads CASAGRPSYEQYF. In DNA, the CDR3 is TGTGCCAGCGCCGGCAGGCCCTCCTACGAGCAGTACTTC.

V usage is TRBV7-6 and J usage is TRBJ1-1, with TRBD1 identical over 11 bases. The CDR3 loop spans 16 amino acids. Trimming at V came to 4 bases and at J to 5 bases, leaving 9 bases not matched to a gene. Germline values: CDR1 SGHVS, CDR2 FNYEAQ. The CDR3 protein is CASSSRTGGLETEAFF. In DNA, the CDR3 is TGTGCCAGCAGCTCTAGGACAGGGGGCTTGGAAACTGAAGCTTTCTTT.

This chain links TRBV21-1 with TRBJ1-2; TRBD1, the table's D call, lacks a check against the DNA. TRBV21-1 is deemed a pseudogene. The CDR3 contains 15 residues. CDR3 DNA sequence: TGTGCCAGCAGCAACAGGGACAGGGGGCCCGGTGGCTACACCTTC. This codes for CASSNRDRGPGGYTF.

The gene calls are TRBV4-1 and TRBJ2-7; no clear D gene. CDR3 size: 16 residues. The germline CDR1 and CDR2 sequences are MGHRA and YSYEKL. V lost 0 bases to trimming and J lost 0 bases, with 12 bases between them. Written as DNA, the CDR3 is TGCGCCAGCAGCCAAGAGCCCCCGCCAGACTCCTACGAGCAGTACTTC. As protein: CASSQEPPPDSYEQYF.

This sequence joins TRBV30 and TRBJ1-2, with 7 nucleotides matching TRBD1. The CDR3 extends over 12 amino acids. Trimming cost V 2 bases and J 6 bases; bases outside gene matches: 3. Germline CDR1 and CDR2: GTSNPN and SVGIG (reference sequence). CDR3 sequence: CAWSPGGNGYTF. The CDR3 nucleotides read TGTGCCTGGAGTCCAGGGGGAAATGGCTACACCTTC.

V usage is TRBV5-6 and J usage is TRBJ2-7; 7 bases match TRBD1. V lost 4 bases and J lost 7; bases outside the gene matches: 14. This CDR3 has 15 amino acids. The germline V gene encodes CDR1 SGHDT and CDR2 YYEEEE. The CDR3 spells CASSPIGTDMQEQYF. The CDR3 DNA sequence: TGTGCCAGCAGCCCTATAGGGACAGATATGCAGGAGCAGTACTTC.

The chain carries TRBV5-1 and TRBJ1-2; D uncertain. The V gene's germline CDR1 is SGHRS and CDR2 YFSETQ. There are 14 residues in the CDR3. Trimming pared 3 bases from V and 4 bases from J, leaving 13 bases between. CDR3 loop: CASSSDGEGYGYTF. The CDR3 DNA sequence: TGCGCCAGCAGCTCTGACGGGGAGGGCTATGGCTACACCTTC.

The chain employs TRBV27 and TRBJ1-1; 8 nucleotides agree with TRBD1. The germline gives CDR1 MNHEY, CDR2 SMNVEV (reference sequence). V shed 6 bases, J shed 1 base, and the junction held 4 bases outside the gene matches. CDR3 length: 14 residues. DNA of the CDR3: TGTGCCAGCAGGGAGGGACAGGAGAACACTGAAGCTTTCTTT. This translates into CASREGQENTEAFF.

V is TRBV11-2 and J is TRBJ2-3; tentatively, D is TRBD1 (5 bases). The CDR3 length is 14 residues. Looked up from germline, CDR1 is SGHAT and CDR2 is FQNNGV. The V and J ends lost 4 bases and 3 bases respectively, with 11 bases between them. The CDR3 region is CASSSDRQTDTQYF. Here the CDR3 DNA reads TGTGCCAGCAGCTCCGACAGACAGACAGATACGCAGTATTTT.

The chain couples TRBV6-7 to TRBJ2-3, with 7 bases matching TRBD2. TRBV6-7 belongs to the ORF category, with a function that is uncertain. Unmatched junction bases numbered 6, after V lost 0 bases and J lost 0 bases. This CDR3 is 17 amino acids long. CDR3 sequence reads: CASSYSRGRASTDTQYF. The CDR3 coding sequence is TGTGCCAGCAGTTACTCTCGGGGGAGGGCAAGCACAGATACGCAGTATTTT.

This chain links TRBV27 with TRBJ1-5, with D possibly matching TRBD1 (5 bases). The CDR3 loop spans 16 amino acids. The V gene's germline CDR1 is MNHEY and CDR2 SMNVEV (reference sequence). Trimming took off 1 base at V and 0 bases at J, with 10 bases between the two ends. The CDR3 coding sequence is TGTGCCAGCAGTTTATACGGGGGGGATAGCAATCAGCCCCAGCATTTT. It yields the protein CASSLYGGDSNQPQHF.

The CDR3 sequence is CASSLWAGKEDTQYF. For the CDR3, the DNA is TGTGCCAGCAGCTTATGGGCAGGGAAGGAAGATACGCAGTATTTT. This chain links TRBV7-8 with TRBJ2-3, with a possible D match to TRBD1 (5 bases). Germline V gene data show CDR1 as SGHVS and CDR2 as FQNEAQ. Trimming left V 2 bases short and J 5 bases short, with 14 bases between. This CDR3 comprises 15 residues.

V is TRBV27 and J is TRBJ1-1; TRBD1 is a possible D gene (6 bases). The CDR3 consists of 14 residues. CDR1 and CDR2 from the germline V gene are MNHEY and SMNVEV (reference sequence). V was clipped by 6 bases and J by 1 base, with 12 bases between them. CDR3 sequence reads: CASRLGGANTEAFF. CDR3 DNA sequence: TGTGCCAGCAGATTGGGGGGGGCGAACACTGAAGCTTTCTTT.